The 27 T cell receptor beta chains below all came from one sample that was sequenced in a study of CD4 and CD8 cells across lung adenocarcinoma regions. A single record per CDR3 protein comes from TCRdb applying MiXCR to the PCR reads. This sample yields roughly 4,500 distinct CDR3 sequences, of which about 50% are seen a single time; about 16% belongs to the top ten. Sequenced: CD4+ T cells from the center of a lung tumor. The receptors shown here come from a female donor with lung adenocarcinoma. The CD4 and CD8 labels of this study may be unreliable.

This clonotype is deemed medium-sized. The chain joins TRBV11-2 to TRBJ2-4; D remains unclear. The CDR3 length is 14 residues. Germline V gene data show CDR1 as SGHAT and CDR2 as FQNNGV. V dropped 5 bases and J dropped 6 bases, with 14 bases sitting between them. The CDR3 loop reads CASSLVGGTNIQYF. In nucleotides, the CDR3 is TGTGCCAGCAGCCTAGTCGGCGGCACAAACATTCAGTACTTC.

This clonotype showed up just a few times. The chain has TRBV6-1 and TRBJ2-1; 11 bases line up with TRBD1. The CDR3 has 15 amino acids. From germline, CDR1 is MNHNS and CDR2 SASEGT. The V gene end was trimmed by 7 bases and the J gene end by 7 bases; junction bases not matched to a gene: 9. In DNA form, the CDR3 reads TGTGCCAGCAAAAAGGACAGGGGGCTTCTTAATGAGCAGTTCTTC. The encoded protein is CASKKDRGLLNEQFF.

By proportion, this clonotype is large. The chain recombines TRBV6-1 with TRBJ2-5; possibly TRBD2 for D (6 bases). CDR1 MNHNS and CDR2 SASEGT come from the germline V gene. V was cut by 8 bases and J by 5 bases, with 15 bases left in between. The CDR3 consists of 13 residues. Here the CDR3 DNA reads TGTGCCAGCTGCGGGAACTTGGGGGAGACCCAGTACTTC. Translated: CASCGNLGETQYF.

This sequence joins TRBV7-2 and TRBJ2-1; 8 bases line up with TRBD2. V trimming: 4 bases; J trimming: 3 bases; junction bases outside the gene matches: 2. Per germline, CDR1 SGHTA and CDR2 FQGNSA. This CDR3 region has 14 residues. CDR3 sequence (DNA): TGTGCCAGCAGCTCGCGGGGGGTCTACAATGAGCAGTTCTTC. Its translation is CASSSRGVYNEQFF.

The CDR3 DNA reads as TGTGCCAGCAGTGACTCGGGGAGGGTCCCTGGGGTAGGAGAGACCCAGTACTTC. Translating gives CASSDSGRVPGVGETQYF. This chain joins TRBV6-4 and TRBJ2-1; 7 nucleotides match TRBD2. The last part of the DNA fits TRBJ2-5 better; the J call may be wrong. Germline lookup yields CDR1 MRHNA and CDR2 SNTAGT. The CDR3 consists of 18 residues.

This clonotype is medium-sized by share. V is TRBV27 and J is TRBJ1-1, with a tentative D call TRBD1 (5 bases). The germline V gene has CDR1 MNHEY and CDR2 SMNVEV (reference sequence). The CDR3 totals 13 residues. Trimming pared 2 bases from V and 4 bases from J, leaving 8 bases between. This chain's CDR3 is CASSLGTPTEAFF. The CDR3 coding sequence is TGTGCCAGCAGTTTAGGGACCCCCACTGAAGCTTTCTTT.

This chain links TRBV6-1 with TRBJ2-1; 8 bases line up with TRBD2. Unmatched junction bases numbered 6, after V lost 4 bases and J lost 7 bases. In germline, CDR1 is MNHNS, CDR2 SASEGT. The CDR3 loop spans 14 amino acids. The CDR3 here is CASSVLQRENEQFF. CDR3 nucleotides: TGTGCCAGCAGTGTCCTCCAGCGGGAGAATGAGCAGTTCTTC.

This clonotype was observed a handful of times. The rearrangement joins TRBV4-1 to TRBJ2-1, with D possibly TRBD2 on 6 matching bases. With 3 bases removed from V and 4 bases from J, the gap between germline ends came to 19 bases. CDR3 length: 17 amino acids. Germline V gives CDR1 MGHRA, CDR2 YSYEKL. The CDR3 coding sequence is TGCGCCAGCAGCCAGGGTGGTGGGGGACTGGGGTACAATGAGCAGTTCTTC. It codes for CASSQGGGGLGYNEQFF.

The CDR3 sequence is CASRPDRSGANVLTF. CDR3 coding DNA: TGTGCCAGCCGCCCGGACCGCTCTGGGGCCAACGTCCTGACTTTC. The J gene is TRBJ2-6, the V gene TRBV6-1; no definite D call. V was pared by 8 bases and J by 0 bases, with 11 bases between. The length of the CDR3 is 15 residues. Germline V lookup: CDR1 MNHNS, CDR2 SASEGT.

The J gene is TRBJ2-5, the V gene TRBV6-1, with D possibly being TRBD1 (6 bases). The CDR3 extends over 15 amino acids. The germline CDR1 and CDR2 sequences are MNHNS and SASEGT. Trimming left V 5 bases short and J 3 bases short, with 16 bases between. The CDR3, as DNA: TGTGCCAGCAGTATTCAGGGGTTAGCAGAAGAGACCCAGTACTTC. Encoded protein: CASSIQGLAEETQYF.

This clonotype qualifies as medium-sized. The CDR3 region has the DNA TGCGCCAGCAGTGGAATAGGGGGCGGAATTCGCGAGCAGTACTTC. Protein product: CASSGIGGGIREQYF. This rearrangement joins TRBV10-1 to TRBJ2-7, with TRBD1 matching over 7 bases. Trimming removed 4 bases from V and 6 bases from J; junction bases left unmatched: 12. CDR1 is WNHNN, CDR2 SYGVQD, per germline (reference sequence). The CDR3 length is 15 residues.

The V call is TRBV5-1, the J call TRBJ2-3, with D possibly matching TRBD2 (6 bases). CDR1 and CDR2 (germline): SGHRS, YFSETQ. V lost 4 bases and J lost 3, with 12 bases in between. This CDR3 has 14 residues. The CDR3 is CASSVRDLTDTQYF. The CDR3 DNA reads as TGCGCCAGCAGCGTCCGGGACTTAACAGATACGCAGTATTTT.

V is TRBV6-1 and J is TRBJ2-1; the D gene is possibly TRBD2 (7 bases). The J call is doubtful: the DNA matches TRBJ2-5 better. This CDR3 is built from 14 residues. Germline V lookup: CDR1 MNHNS, CDR2 SASEGT. CDR3: CASVRRGAGGTQYF. As DNA, the CDR3 is TGTGCCAGCGTCAGACGGGGGGCCGGTGGGACCCAGTACTTC.

CDR3 coding DNA: TGTGCCAGCAGACCCCCGGGACAGCGATACGAGCAGTACTTC. It encodes CASRPPGQRYEQYF. The genes are TRBV6-1 and TRBJ2-1, with TRBD1 identical over 7 bases. The J call may be mistaken, given a closer DNA end match to TRBJ2-7. This CDR3 comprises 14 residues. Germline-derived CDR1 and CDR2 are MNHNS and SASEGT.

The chain employs TRBV27 and TRBJ1-1; TRBD1 might be the D (6 bases). Between the trimmed V and J ends, which lost 4 bases and 7 bases, there was a span of 16 bases. The CDR3 sequence is 14 residues long. CDR1 and CDR2 from the germline V gene are MNHEY and SMNVEV (reference sequence). The CDR3 region is CASSSRTGAFEAFF. CDR3 coding DNA: TGTGCCAGCAGTTCTCGGACGGGGGCGTTTGAAGCTTTCTTT.

This clonotype showed up just a few times. V gene TRBV9 combines with J gene TRBJ2-1; D call uncertain. This CDR3 has 15 amino acids. Germline CDR1 SGDLS, CDR2 YYNGEE. The V and J ends lost 0 bases and 8 bases respectively, with 15 bases between them. CDR3 nucleotide sequence: TGTGCCAGCAGCGTAGACCCTTTGCCCAGCGATGAGCAGTTCTTC. Its protein is CASSVDPLPSDEQFF. Supplemented by reference TRBV9 and TRBJ2-1, the full variable domain reads DSGVTQTPKHLITATGQRVTLRCSPRSGDLSVYWYQQSLDQGLQFLIQYYNGEERAKGNILERFSAQQFPDLHSELNLSSLELGDSALYFCASSVDPLPSDEQFFGPGTRLTVL.

V usage is TRBV6-1 and J usage is TRBJ1-4, with D perhaps matching TRBD1 (5 bases). The CDR3 covers 12 residues. Per germline, CDR1 MNHNS and CDR2 SASEGT. The ends were cut back, 2 bases at V and 17 bases at J, with 15 bases in the middle. Written as DNA, the CDR3 is TGTGCCAGCAGTGAACCAGGGCAGGACTTTTTTTTT. As protein: CASSEPGQDFFF.

CDR3 sequence: CAISAGGSTEAFF. The CDR3 nucleotides are TGTGCCATCAGTGCGGGAGGGTCCACTGAAGCTTTCTTT. The chain links TRBV10-3 to TRBJ1-1; D call uncertain. Germline V lookup: CDR1 ENHRY, CDR2 SYGVKD. The CDR3 is 13 residues long. Trimming removed 4 bases at V and 4 bases at J, with 10 bases between.

The J gene is TRBJ2-3, the V gene TRBV6-1; D is possibly TRBD1 (7 bases). V lost 11 bases and J 5 bases, leaving 17 bases between the germline ends. Germline CDR1 reads MNHNS; CDR2 reads SASEGT. This CDR3 region has 13 residues. As DNA, the CDR3 is TGTGCCTCGGGGGTGACAGGGAAAGATACGCAGTATTTT. The encoded protein is CASGVTGKDTQYF.

This clonotype is termed medium-sized. The chain carries TRBV7-2 and TRBJ1-2, with unresolved D. V lost 1 base, J lost 8 bases, and 17 bases lay in between. The CDR3 extends over 15 amino acids. Germline V gives CDR1 SGHTA, CDR2 FQGNSA. In nucleotides, the CDR3 is TGTGCCAGCAGCTTAGATAACCGACTTGAGAGGGGCTACACCTTC. Amino acids: CASSLDNRLERGYTF.

This clonotype has more than one count but fewer than ten. V gene TRBV6-5 combines with J gene TRBJ1-1; no firm D call. Germline-derived CDR1 and CDR2 are MNHEY and SVGAGI. Trimming pared 6 bases from V and 2 bases from J, leaving 10 bases between. This CDR3 has 13 amino acids. CDR3 in amino acids: CASSYGGNTEAFF. Here the CDR3 DNA reads TGTGCCAGCAGCTACGGCGGCAACACTGAAGCTTTCTTT.

By share, this clonotype counts as medium-sized. At one boundary the junction diverges from the germline segment, which might be a read error. This sequence joins TRBV4-1 and TRBJ1-4; tentatively, D is TRBD1 (5 bases). CDR3 length equals 15 residues. The germline CDR1 and CDR2 sequences are MGHRA and YSYEKL. DNA of the CDR3: TGCGCCAGCAGCCAGAGCGGGGGTGGGGGTGAAAAGCTGTTTTTT. Amino acids: CASSQSGGGGEKLFF.

The chain is built from TRBV27 and TRBJ2-3, with unresolved D. Near its end, the DNA agrees better with TRBJ2-7, so the J call may be wrong. This CDR3 comprises 15 residues. Germline CDR1 reads MNHEY; CDR2 reads SMNVEV (reference sequence). CDR3 sequence (DNA): TGTGCCAGCAATGACCTCCCTTTGGAGTCCTACACGCAGTACTTC. It encodes CASNDLPLESYTQYF.

Details on this clonotype: An end of the junction differs from the germline gene, which may be a read error. The V gene is TRBV5-1, the J gene TRBJ2-2; 7 nucleotides line up with TRBD2. CDR1 and CDR2 (germline): SGHRS, YFSETQ. The CDR3 loop spans 16 amino acids. CDR3 coding DNA: TGCGCCAGCAGCTCCCTAAGTGTCCAGGAGGGAGGGGAGCTGTATTTT. This translates into CASSSLSVQEGGELYF.

There are a few counts of this clonotype. V and J are TRBV27 and TRBJ2-1; D remains unclear. The CDR3 loop spans 13 amino acids. In germline, CDR1 is MNHEY, CDR2 SMNVEV (reference sequence). V gave up 5 bases and J gave up 4 bases, with 9 bases separating them. CDR3 bases: TGTGCCAGCAGTCCCACTAATTACAATGAGCAGTTCTTC. It encodes CASSPTNYNEQFF.

About this clonotype: Germline is not matched at one junction end, which may reflect a read error. The gene calls are TRBV6-1 and TRBJ2-3, with 11 bases identical to TRBD2. This CDR3 contains 15 residues. Germline CDR1 reads MNHNS; CDR2 reads SASEGT. CDR3 sequence reads: CASRPGLAAANTQYF. Here the CDR3 DNA reads TGTGCCAGCAGGCCGGGACTAGCGGCAGCCAATACGCAGTACTTT.

Here the CDR3 DNA reads TGTGCCAGCAGTAATACAGGGGTTGGGGCCAACGTCCTGACTTTC. Protein sequence: CASSNTGVGANVLTF. The genes are TRBV6-1 and TRBJ2-6; 7 positions match TRBD1. V lost 5 bases and J lost 3; bases outside the gene matches: 4. This CDR3 is 15 amino acids long. CDR1 and CDR2 (germline): MNHNS, SASEGT.